Presented here are 22 T cell receptor beta chains from one specimen sequenced in a study of CD8 T cells in ankylosing spondylitis. TCRdb redid the calling of the 5' RACE reads with MiXCR, one entry per CDR3 protein. The sample yields about 350,000 distinct CDR3 sequences, 20% to 25% seen once. Sequences were obtained from blood, either unsorted or a sorted T cell fraction (not recorded which). All receptors come from a male donor with ankylosing spondylitis or in good health (not recorded which).

The rearrangement uses TRBV12-3 or TRBV12-4 and TRBJ2-6, with 9 bases lining up with TRBD1. This CDR3 contains 18 residues. V shed 6 bases, J shed 1 base, and the junction held 10 bases outside the gene matches. CDR3 coding DNA: TGTGCCAGCAGACTGGGGACAGGGTCCTTTTCTGGGGCCAACGTCCTGACTTTC. Translating gives CASRLGTGSFSGANVLTF.

In its sample, this clonotype was seen a few times. This chain uses TRBV9 with TRBJ1-1; 7 nucleotides match TRBD1. The CDR3 contains 15 residues. Germline CDR1 and CDR2: SGDLS and YYNGEE. The junction had 9 bases not matched to a gene; V was cut back by 3 bases and J by 4 bases. CDR3 coding DNA: TGTGCCAGCAGCGCCCCAGGGGGTGCGGGCACTGAAGCTTTCTTT. As protein: CASSAPGGAGTEAFF.

The V and J genes are TRBV11-2 and TRBJ2-1, with 8 bases fitting TRBD2. V was clipped by 4 bases and J by 4 bases; unmatched bases: 3. In germline, CDR1 is SGHAT, CDR2 FQNNGV. CDR3 length: 14 residues. The CDR3 DNA is TGTGCCAGCAGCTACGGGGGGGGTTACAATGAGCAGTTCTTC. As protein: CASSYGGGYNEQFF.

The chain is built from TRBV6-5 and TRBJ2-5; perhaps D is TRBD1 or TRBD2 (6 bases each). V was clipped by 1 base and J by 4 bases, with 16 bases between them. This CDR3 contains 16 residues. The germline gives CDR1 MNHEY, CDR2 SVGAGI. CDR3 loop: CASSYFLGGNRETQYF. The CDR3 region has the DNA TGTGCCAGCAGTTACTTTCTGGGGGGCAATCGAGAGACCCAGTACTTC.

The chain is built from TRBV12-3 or TRBV12-4 and TRBJ1-2, with D unclear. Trimming cost V 6 bases and J 4 bases, with 12 bases left between them. This CDR3 spans 13 amino acids. The CDR3 loop reads CASSGRTTYGYTF. The CDR3 region has the DNA TGTGCCAGCAGCGGCAGAACTACCTATGGCTACACCTTC.

The rearrangement links TRBV5-6 to TRBJ2-3, with D perhaps TRBD2 (5 bases). Trimming removed 3 bases at V and 5 bases at J, with 10 bases between. Germline values: CDR1 SGHDT, CDR2 YYEEEE. CDR3 size: 13 residues. The CDR3: CASSWRSGDTQYF. CDR3 DNA sequence: TGTGCCAGCAGCTGGAGGTCGGGAGATACGCAGTATTTT.

This clonotype was observed a handful of times. The chain recombines TRBV29-1 with TRBJ2-1; 9 bases line up with TRBD2. Germline CDR1 SQVTM, CDR2 ANQGSEA. This CDR3 is 13 amino acids long. V gave up 7 bases and J gave up 4 bases; unmatched junction bases: 5. CDR3: CSALLAGYNEQFF. The CDR3 bases are TGCAGCGCTCTTCTAGCGGGGTACAATGAGCAGTTCTTC.

In this sample, this clonotype turned up a few times. The chain links TRBV27 to TRBJ2-7; tentative D call: TRBD2 (5 bases). V was clipped by 4 bases and J by 4 bases, with 17 bases between them. Germline V lookup: CDR1 MNHEY, CDR2 SMNVEV (reference sequence). There are 15 residues in the CDR3. CDR3 sequence (DNA): TGTGCCAGCAGTTCTCTGTTCTCGGGGTCGTACGAGCAGTACTTC. Translation gives CASSSLFSGSYEQYF.

The genes are TRBV11-1 and TRBJ2-5; TRBD2 matches 8 bases. CDR1 is SGHAT, CDR2 FQDESV, per germline (reference sequence). Losses at the gene ends were 3 bases for V and 4 bases for J; bases not matched to a gene: 10. The CDR3 is 16 residues long. CDR3 nucleotides: TGTGCCAGCAGCTTCGAACGAGGCGGGGGGCCAGAGACCCAGTACTTC. Translation: CASSFERGGGPETQYF.

The V and J genes are TRBV7-9 and TRBJ2-1; 10 nucleotides line up with TRBD2. CDR1 SEHNR and CDR2 FQNEAQ come from the germline V gene (reference sequence). The CDR3 is 16 residues long. V was clipped by 5 bases and J by 5 bases; unmatched bases: 9. CDR3 coding DNA: TGTGCCAGCAGCCCCTGGAGCGGGGGGGTTGACAATGAGCAGTTCTTC. It encodes CASSPWSGGVDNEQFF.

The J gene is TRBJ1-2, the V gene TRBV12-3 or TRBV12-4; D is unclear. Trimming took off 2 bases at V and 7 bases at J, with 17 bases between the two ends. The CDR3 runs 15 residues. CDR3 DNA sequence: TGTGCCAGCAGTTTAATGGTCACCTTCTCTCCTGGCTACACCTTC. It encodes CASSLMVTFSPGYTF.

The V call is TRBV7-6, the J call TRBJ2-3; no clear D. V gave up 5 bases and J gave up 5 bases, with 8 bases separating them. CDR1 is SGHVS and CDR2 is FNYEAQ in the germline V gene. The CDR3 spans 12 residues. The CDR3 is CASSQPEDTQYF. The CDR3 DNA reads as TGTGCCAGCAGCCAGCCCGAAGATACGCAGTATTTT.

This clonotype was observed a few times. The V and J genes are TRBV3-1 and TRBJ2-1; D remains ambiguous. Per the germline V gene, CDR1 is LGHDT and CDR2 is YNNKEL (reference sequence). Trimming shortened V by 4 bases and J by 4 bases, and 14 bases separated the two germline ends. The CDR3 extends over 15 amino acids. CDR3 protein: CASSLDRLVYNEQFF. CDR3 nucleotide sequence: TGTGCCAGCAGCCTCGACCGTCTCGTTTACAATGAGCAGTTCTTC.

The V call is TRBV28, the J call TRBJ2-5, with 16 bases matching TRBD2. J lost 2 bases, V lost 6 bases, and 6 bases had no gene match. The germline V gene encodes CDR1 MDHEN and CDR2 SYDVKM. The CDR3 totals 17 residues. CDR3 sequence (DNA): TGTGCCAGCAGCACCGGGACTAGCGGGGGGGGACAAGAGACCCAGTACTTC. Amino acids: CASSTGTSGGGQETQYF. The full variable domain, with the rest looked up from reference TRBV28 and TRBJ2-5, is DVKVTQSSRYLVKRTGEKVFLECVQDMDHENMFWYRQDPGLGLRLIYFSYDVKMKEKGDIPEGYSVSREKKERFSLILESASTNQTSMYLCASSTGTSGGGQETQYFGPGTRLLVL.

The V call is TRBV7-9, the J call TRBJ2-7; TRBD2 matches at 7 bases. The CDR3 is made up of 17 amino acids. V shed 4 bases, J shed 2 bases, and the junction held 14 bases outside the gene matches. Germline V gives CDR1 SEHNR, CDR2 FQNEAQ (reference sequence). For the CDR3, the DNA is TGTGCCAGCAGCTCCCGGGCCTCGGGGCGGGGGACCTACGAGCAGTACTTC. Protein: CASSSRASGRGTYEQYF.

This clonotype was seen only a few times. The V gene is TRBV14, the J gene TRBJ2-1; D is undetermined. The V gene's germline CDR1 is SGHDN and CDR2 FVKESK. The CDR3 is 12 amino acids. V lost 3 bases, J lost 5 bases, and 5 bases lay in between. CDR3 amino acids: CASSHRNNEQFF. The CDR3 bases are TGTGCCAGCAGCCACAGGAACAATGAGCAGTTCTTC.

The sample holds a few counts of this clonotype. V and J are TRBV3-1 and TRBJ1-1; no firm D call. The CDR3 is made up of 16 amino acids. V lost 3 bases, J lost 0 bases, and 14 bases lay in between. Germline CDR1 LGHDT, CDR2 YNNKEL (reference sequence). The CDR3 region has the DNA TGTGCCAGCAGCCACCACCCAGGTTCCATGAACACTGAAGCTTTCTTT. Amino acid sequence: CASSHHPGSMNTEAFF.

The chain joins TRBV27 to TRBJ2-5; tentative D call: TRBD1 (6 bases). The germline V and J ends were trimmed by 8 bases and 4 bases, with 20 bases remaining between them. This CDR3 comprises 15 residues. The germline V gene encodes CDR1 MNHEY and CDR2 SMNVEV (reference sequence). DNA of the CDR3: TGTGCCAGCCGTTCGAGGGCAGGGGCTCTAGAGACCCAGTACTTC. It encodes CASRSRAGALETQYF.

This clonotype appeared a few times. The CDR3 region has the DNA TGTGCCAGCAGTATCTCAGGGGCAGGGATCGGCGAGCAGTACTTC. Amino acids: CASSISGAGIGEQYF. V gene TRBV27 combines with J gene TRBJ2-7, with D maybe TRBD1 (6 bases). Trimming left V 5 bases short and J 6 bases short, with 20 bases between. This CDR3 has 15 amino acids. Germline CDR1 MNHEY, CDR2 SMNVEV (reference sequence).

Only a few counts were recorded for this clonotype. The chain recombines TRBV20-1 with TRBJ1-1; D not certain. The CDR3 sequence is 13 residues long. Germline loops: CDR1 DFQATT, CDR2 SNEGSKA (reference sequence). Trimming left V 0 bases short and J 5 bases short, with 10 bases between. The CDR3 is CSARDRSRTEAFF. The CDR3 bases are TGCAGTGCTAGAGACAGGTCGAGGACTGAAGCTTTCTTT.

This clonotype was seen a few times. The gene calls are TRBV5-5 and TRBJ2-7; D gene unclear. V was pared by 5 bases and J by 1 base, with 16 bases between. This CDR3 has 15 residues. Per the germline V gene, CDR1 is SGHKS and CDR2 is YYEKEE (reference sequence). The CDR3 protein is CASRPARIASYEQYF. The CDR3 DNA follows: TGTGCCAGCAGACCCGCGAGGATTGCGTCCTACGAGCAGTACTTC.

This clonotype was counted only a few times. The genes are TRBV29-1 and TRBJ2-2; weak D call: TRBD1 (5 bases). The CDR3 runs to 14 residues. V lost 3 bases and J 5 bases, leaving 13 bases between the germline ends. Germline lookup yields CDR1 SQVTM and CDR2 ANQGSEA. The CDR3 is CSVEQGLGTGELFF. As DNA, the CDR3 is TGCAGCGTTGAGCAGGGTTTGGGGACCGGGGAGCTGTTTTTT.